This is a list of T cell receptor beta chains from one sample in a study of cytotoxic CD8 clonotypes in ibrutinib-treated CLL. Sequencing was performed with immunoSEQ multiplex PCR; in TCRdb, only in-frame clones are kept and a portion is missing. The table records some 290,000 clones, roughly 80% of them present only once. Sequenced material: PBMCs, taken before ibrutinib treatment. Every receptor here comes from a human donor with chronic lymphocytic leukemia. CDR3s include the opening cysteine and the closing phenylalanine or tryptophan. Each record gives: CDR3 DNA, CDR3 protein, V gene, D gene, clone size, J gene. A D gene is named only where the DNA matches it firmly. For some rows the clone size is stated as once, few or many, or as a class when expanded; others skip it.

CDR3nt: TGTGCCAGCAGCGTAGTTGAGGGGGCGAATGGCTACACCTTC
CDR3aa: CASSVVEGANGYTF
v_gene: TRBV9
d_gene: TRBD1
abundance: .
j_gene: TRBJ1-2

CDR3nt: TGCAGCGTGGCGGGTGGTTCGGGCTACACCTTC
CDR3aa: CSVAGGSGYTF
v_gene: TRBV29-1
d_gene: .
abundance: .
j_gene: TRBJ1-2

CDR3nt: TGTGCCACCAGGAGAGGCGGGACTAGCGGGTTTTTGACCGGGGAGCTGTTTTTT
CDR3aa: CATRRGGTSGFLTGELFF
v_gene: TRBV15
d_gene: TRBD2
abundance: .
j_gene: TRBJ2-2

CDR3nt: TGTGCCAGCAGCGTAAACAGGGTTTCCTACGAGCAGTACTTC
CDR3aa: CASSVNRVSYEQYF
v_gene: TRBV6-5
d_gene: .
abundance: .
j_gene: TRBJ2-7

CDR3nt: TGTGCCAGCAGCTTGCCGGGGCGGGGAAGCCAAGAGACCCAGTACTTC
CDR3aa: CASSLPGRGSQETQYF
v_gene: TRBV5-6
d_gene: .
abundance: .
j_gene: TRBJ2-5

CDR3nt: TGTGCCAGCAGTGGACTTACCACCTTGGCAGATACGCAGTATTTT
CDR3aa: CASSGLTTLADTQYF
v_gene: TRBV6-1
d_gene: .
abundance: .
j_gene: TRBJ2-3

CDR3nt: TGTGCCAGCAGGGGGACAGGGGATTATCACGAGCAGTACTTC
CDR3aa: CASRGTGDYHEQYF
v_gene: TRBV25-1
d_gene: TRBD1
abundance: .
j_gene: TRBJ2-7

CDR3nt: TGTGCCAGCAGCTTGTTCCGGGAGGGTTCCTACAATGAGCAGTTCTTC
CDR3aa: CASSLFREGSYNEQFF
v_gene: TRBV5-6
d_gene: TRBD2
abundance: .
j_gene: TRBJ2-1

CDR3nt: TGTGCCAGCAGCTTGGCTTATGAAGGGAGATCGTCTACCCGGAATCAGCCCCAGCATTTT
CDR3aa: CASSLAYEGRSSTRNQPQHF
v_gene: TRBV5-5
d_gene: .
abundance: .
j_gene: TRBJ1-5

CDR3nt: TGTGCCTGGAGGGCGGGGAGCTCCTACGAGCAGTACTTC
CDR3aa: CAWRAGSSYEQYF
v_gene: TRBV30
d_gene: .
abundance: few
j_gene: TRBJ2-7

CDR3nt: TGTGCCAGCAGCGCAAGGACAGACAGCACAGATACGCAGTATTTT
CDR3aa: CASSARTDSTDTQYF
v_gene: TRBV11-2
d_gene: .
abundance: .
j_gene: TRBJ2-3

CDR3nt: TGTGCCAGCAGCTACTGGACTAGCGGGAGTCAGTACGAGCAGTACTTC
CDR3aa: CASSYWTSGSQYEQYF
v_gene: TRBV7-2
d_gene: TRBD2
abundance: .
j_gene: TRBJ2-7

CDR3nt: TGTGCCAGCAGTTTATTGGCTAGCGGGAGGCCCGGTGAGCAGTTCTTC
CDR3aa: CASSLLASGRPGEQFF
v_gene: TRBV28
d_gene: TRBD2
abundance: .
j_gene: TRBJ2-1

CDR3nt: TGTGCCAGACTTGACAGGGCCCAAGAGACCCAGTACTTC
CDR3aa: CARLDRAQETQYF
v_gene: TRBV27
d_gene: TRBD1
abundance: few
j_gene: TRBJ2-5

CDR3nt: TGTGCCAGCAGCGTCGCCGGGACTAGCCCAGATACGCAGTATTTT
CDR3aa: CASSVAGTSPDTQYF
v_gene: TRBV9
d_gene: TRBD2
abundance: .
j_gene: TRBJ2-3

CDR3nt: TGTGCCAGCAGCCCCGGACTAGCGGGCGGCTACGAGCAGTACTTC
CDR3aa: CASSPGLAGGYEQYF
v_gene: TRBV28
d_gene: TRBD2
abundance: .
j_gene: TRBJ2-7

CDR3nt: TGTGCCAGCAGCCTAAGGACAGGTTCTGGCTATGGCTACACCTTC
CDR3aa: CASSLRTGSGYGYTF
v_gene: TRBV7-9
d_gene: TRBD1
abundance: .
j_gene: TRBJ1-2

CDR3nt: TGTGCCAGCAGTGTAGTAGGAGAGACCCAGTACTTC
CDR3aa: CASSVVGETQYF
v_gene: TRBV28
d_gene: .
abundance: .
j_gene: TRBJ2-5

CDR3nt: TGTGCCAGCACCCCATTAAGCGGGAGCCTCTACGAGCAGTACTTC
CDR3aa: CASTPLSGSLYEQYF
v_gene: TRBV11-2
d_gene: TRBD2
abundance: .
j_gene: TRBJ2-7

CDR3nt: TGTGCCAGCAGCGCCGGAATTCAGGGCAATGAGCAGTTCTTC
CDR3aa: CASSAGIQGNEQFF
v_gene: TRBV9
d_gene: .
abundance: .
j_gene: TRBJ2-1

CDR3nt: TGCAGTGCTGGGAGACTCTACGAGCAGTACTTC
CDR3aa: CSAGRLYEQYF
v_gene: TRBV20-1
d_gene: .
abundance: .
j_gene: TRBJ2-7

CDR3nt: TGTGCCAGCAGCGTAACAGGGTTGCGAAACACTGAAGCTTTCTTT
CDR3aa: CASSVTGLRNTEAFF
v_gene: TRBV7-2
d_gene: .
abundance: .
j_gene: TRBJ1-1

CDR3nt: TGTGCCAGCAGCCAAGATTGGGTAGCGGGAGCCAATGAGCAGTTCTTC
CDR3aa: CASSQDWVAGANEQFF
v_gene: TRBV4-2
d_gene: TRBD2
abundance: .
j_gene: TRBJ2-1

CDR3nt: TGTGCCAGCAGCCAAGTACCTGGGGCCAACGTCCTGACTTTC
CDR3aa: CASSQVPGANVLTF
v_gene: TRBV4-2
d_gene: .
abundance: .
j_gene: TRBJ2-6

CDR3nt: TGTGCCAGCAGCTTAGGGTTCGGGCGGGGCCTACCAGAGACCCAGTACTTC
CDR3aa: CASSLGFGRGLPETQYF
v_gene: TRBV7-9
d_gene: .
abundance: .
j_gene: TRBJ2-5

CDR3nt: TGTGCCACCTCCTCCCCGGGAGGGGGAAAAGAGACCCAGTACTTC
CDR3aa: CATSSPGGGKETQYF
v_gene: TRBV15
d_gene: TRBD2
abundance: .
j_gene: TRBJ2-5

CDR3nt: TGTGCCTGGAGCCCGGGACTAGCGGAAGCAGATACGCAGTATTTT
CDR3aa: CAWSPGLAEADTQYF
v_gene: TRBV30
d_gene: TRBD2
abundance: .
j_gene: TRBJ2-3

CDR3nt: TGTGCCAGCAGCTTGGTCAGGGTGGCTGAAAAACTGTTTTTT
CDR3aa: CASSLVRVAEKLFF
v_gene: TRBV7-2
d_gene: .
abundance: .
j_gene: TRBJ1-4

CDR3nt: TGCGCCAGCAGCCAAGTACTAGCGGGGAGCTTTACCTACGAGCAGTACTTC
CDR3aa: CASSQVLAGSFTYEQYF
v_gene: TRBV4-3
d_gene: TRBD2
abundance: .
j_gene: TRBJ2-7

CDR3nt: TGCAGCGCCTCCTGGATGGATGAGCAGTTCTTC
CDR3aa: CSASWMDEQFF
v_gene: TRBV29-1
d_gene: .
abundance: .
j_gene: TRBJ2-1

CDR3nt: TGTGCCAGCAGTTACTCGTCCCTAGCGGGAGGCGAGCAGTACTTC
CDR3aa: CASSYSSLAGGEQYF
v_gene: TRBV6-5
d_gene: TRBD2
abundance: .
j_gene: TRBJ2-7

CDR3nt: TGTGCCAGCAGTGACCGGGACCGGTCGAAAGGAAGCAATCAGCCCCAGCATTTT
CDR3aa: CASSDRDRSKGSNQPQHF
v_gene: TRBV2
d_gene: .
abundance: .
j_gene: TRBJ1-5

CDR3nt: TGTGCCTGGAGTTACAGGGGTTACACTGAAGCTTTCTTT
CDR3aa: CAWSYRGYTEAFF
v_gene: TRBV30
d_gene: TRBD1
abundance: .
j_gene: TRBJ1-1

CDR3nt: TGCAGTGCTTTATCAGGGTACGAGCAGTACTTC
CDR3aa: CSALSGYEQYF
v_gene: TRBV20-1
d_gene: .
abundance: .
j_gene: TRBJ2-7

CDR3nt: TGTGCCAGCTCACCAGTAGGGGACAGGGACGAGCAGTACTTC
CDR3aa: CASSPVGDRDEQYF
v_gene: TRBV18
d_gene: TRBD1
abundance: .
j_gene: TRBJ2-7

CDR3nt: TGCGCCAGCAGCCAAGAATGGGCCGAATACGAGCAGTACTTC
CDR3aa: CASSQEWAEYEQYF
v_gene: TRBV4-3
d_gene: .
abundance: .
j_gene: TRBJ2-7

CDR3nt: TGTGCCTGGGTCCGGTTGCTAGGCGATGAAGCTTTCTTT
CDR3aa: CAWVRLLGDEAFF
v_gene: TRBV30
d_gene: .
abundance: few
j_gene: TRBJ1-1

CDR3nt: TGCGCCAGCAGCCAAGGACTAGCGGGAGACGGTGAGCAGTTCTTC
CDR3aa: CASSQGLAGDGEQFF
v_gene: TRBV4-1
d_gene: TRBD2
abundance: .
j_gene: TRBJ2-1

CDR3nt: TGTGCCAGCAGCCCGGACCGGGACGGAACCTACGAGCAGTACTTC
CDR3aa: CASSPDRDGTYEQYF
v_gene: TRBV4-2
d_gene: .
abundance: .
j_gene: TRBJ2-7

CDR3nt: TGTGCCAGCCGCAGACCGGGACAGGGGTTCAACGAGCAGTACTTC
CDR3aa: CASRRPGQGFNEQYF
v_gene: TRBV27
d_gene: TRBD1
abundance: .
j_gene: TRBJ2-7

CDR3nt: TGTGCCTGGAGTGCTCAGGCGAACACTGAAGCTTTCTTT
CDR3aa: CAWSAQANTEAFF
v_gene: TRBV30
d_gene: .
abundance: .
j_gene: TRBJ1-1

CDR3nt: TGTGCCAGCAGTGAGAGACACCCGTCCTACGAGCAGTACTTC
CDR3aa: CASSERHPSYEQYF
v_gene: TRBV6-1
d_gene: .
abundance: .
j_gene: TRBJ2-7

CDR3nt: TGTGCCTGGAGTTACCTAGGGGACAGGGGATTCGTTTTCTTT
CDR3aa: CAWSYLGDRGFVFF
v_gene: TRBV30
d_gene: TRBD1
abundance: .
j_gene: TRBJ1-1

CDR3nt: TGTGCCAGCAGTTTAGGGACACCGGGGGAGACCTACGAGCAGTACTTC
CDR3aa: CASSLGTPGETYEQYF
v_gene: TRBV28
d_gene: .
abundance: .
j_gene: TRBJ2-7

CDR3nt: TGTGCCAGCAGCGCCAGCGCCGGCGGGACCGGGGAGCTGTTTTTT
CDR3aa: CASSASAGGTGELFF
v_gene: TRBV9
d_gene: .
abundance: once
j_gene: TRBJ2-2

CDR3nt: TGTGCCAGCAGTTTTTTCCAGGGACAGGGTCTTTTAGAGACCCAGTACTTC
CDR3aa: CASSFFQGQGLLETQYF
v_gene: TRBV28
d_gene: TRBD1
abundance: once
j_gene: TRBJ2-5

CDR3nt: TGTGCCACTTCGTGGGGAGCAAACAATGAGCAGTTCTTC
CDR3aa: CATSWGANNEQFF
v_gene: TRBV11-1
d_gene: .
abundance: .
j_gene: TRBJ2-1

CDR3nt: TGTGCCAGCAGTGATCTAGCGGGATCCGAGCAGTACTTC
CDR3aa: CASSDLAGSEQYF
v_gene: TRBV2
d_gene: TRBD2
abundance: .
j_gene: TRBJ2-7

CDR3nt: TGTGCCACCAGCAGCCGGGACAAGAAAGAAAAACTGTTTTTT
CDR3aa: CATSSRDKKEKLFF
v_gene: TRBV15
d_gene: .
abundance: .
j_gene: TRBJ1-4

CDR3nt: TGTGCCAGCAGCCCTGGACTAGCGGGAGCCTACAATGAGCAGTTCTTC
CDR3aa: CASSPGLAGAYNEQFF
v_gene: TRBV7-9
d_gene: TRBD2
abundance: once
j_gene: TRBJ2-1

CDR3nt: TGTGCCTGGAATCCCCATTTGAGTGAAAAACTGTTTTTT
CDR3aa: CAWNPHLSEKLFF
v_gene: TRBV30
d_gene: .
abundance: .
j_gene: TRBJ1-4

CDR3nt: TGTGCCAGCAGCTTATTAGAACCCTACGAGCAGTACTTC
CDR3aa: CASSLLEPYEQYF
v_gene: TRBV7-9
d_gene: .
abundance: few
j_gene: TRBJ2-7

CDR3nt: TGTGCCAGCAGTGCCAGGGTAGGGTCCTATGGCTACACCTTC
CDR3aa: CASSARVGSYGYTF
v_gene: TRBV2
d_gene: .
abundance: .
j_gene: TRBJ1-2

CDR3nt: TGTGCCAGCAGGGGGGGAGGGACCAATGAGCAGTTCTTC
CDR3aa: CASRGGGTNEQFF
v_gene: TRBV28
d_gene: TRBD2
abundance: .
j_gene: TRBJ2-1

CDR3nt: TGTGCCAGTAGTAACCGGGGCAGGAGACGCGATGAGCAGTTCTTC
CDR3aa: CASSNRGRRRDEQFF
v_gene: TRBV19
d_gene: .
abundance: .
j_gene: TRBJ2-1

CDR3nt: TGTGCCAGTAGTACGGGACTAGCCGGCGAGCAGTACTTC
CDR3aa: CASSTGLAGEQYF
v_gene: TRBV19
d_gene: TRBD2
abundance: .
j_gene: TRBJ2-7

CDR3nt: TGTGCCAGCAGCCAATCCAGGTCGGGGACTGAAGCTTTCTTT
CDR3aa: CASSQSRSGTEAFF
v_gene: TRBV14
d_gene: .
abundance: .
j_gene: TRBJ1-1